The 12 T cell receptor beta chains below come from one sample, sequenced in a study of radiation and T cells in renal cell carcinoma. Only in-frame clones appear in the TCRdb table, and some are missing; sequencing was by immunoSEQ multiplex PCR. The data show around 77,000 clones, with 83% seen just once and under 2.5% held by the top ten. Time point given: blood 4 weeks post-SBRT, at nephrectomy. Treatment of the sample: 15 Gy SBRT to primary tumor, nephrectomy 4 weeks later. Sequencing used blood, obtained from a patient whose treatment included radiotherapy and nephrectomy. These receptors were obtained from a woman between 55 and 75 years old with renal cell carcinoma.

The chain employs TRBV5-1 and TRBJ2-5, with D perhaps given as TRBD1 or TRBD2 (5 bases each). Germline lookup yields CDR1 SGHRS and CDR2 YFSETQ. V was cut by 0 bases and J by 3 bases, with 12 bases left in between. The CDR3 runs 15 residues. Here the CDR3 reads CASSLASRGEETQYF. CDR3 bases: TGCGCCAGCAGCTTGGCGAGTAGGGGAGAAGAGACCCAGTACTTC. The whole variable domain, remainder taken from reference TRBV5-1 and TRBJ2-5, is KAGVTQTPRYLIKTRGQQVTLSCSPISGHRSVSWYQQTPGQGLQFLFEYFSETQRNKGNFPGRFSGRQFSNSRSEMNVSTLELGDSALYLCASSLASRGEETQYFGPGTRLLVL.

V and J are TRBV6-9 and TRBJ1-2; D is unresolved. Per the germline V gene, CDR1 is MNHGY and CDR2 is SVAAGI. The CDR3 runs to 13 residues. V shed 3 bases and J shed 6 bases, with 11 bases lying between them. Here the CDR3 DNA reads TGTGCCAGCAGTTACGTAGGGAACGATGGCTACACCTTC. Its translation is CASSYVGNDGYTF.

The V gene is TRBV5-6, the J gene TRBJ2-5, with 7 bases matching TRBD1. Germline V gene sequence: CDR1 SGHDT, CDR2 YYEEEE. This CDR3 is built from 15 residues. Trimming took 4 bases from V and 8 from J; bases not matched to a gene: 14. CDR3: CASSRATGSYRTQYF. In nucleotides, the CDR3 is TGTGCCAGCAGCCGAGCGACAGGGTCGTACCGCACCCAGTACTTC.

The CDR3 spells CASSLVGSGVASEQYF. DNA for the CDR3: TGTGCCAGCAGCTTAGTCGGATCGGGGGTTGCCTCCGAGCAGTACTTC. J is TRBJ2-7 and V is TRBV7-2; possible D gene TRBD2, 6 bases. Looked up from germline, CDR1 is SGHTA and CDR2 is FQGNSA. Trimming cost V 1 base and J 6 bases, with 19 bases left between them. The CDR3 loop spans 16 amino acids.

As DNA, the CDR3 is TGCGCCAGCAGCCAAGATACCCGCCAGTTCTCCTACGAGCAGTACTTC. Its protein product is CASSQDTRQFSYEQYF. This sequence joins TRBV4-1 and TRBJ2-7; D is uncertain. The V end lost 0 bases, the J end lost 0 bases, and 12 bases lay between the germline ends. Germline assignment: CDR1 MGHRA and CDR2 YSYEKL. CDR3 size: 16 residues.

This chain uses TRBV13 with TRBJ2-7, with 14 positions matching TRBD2. This CDR3 comprises 15 residues. CDR1 and CDR2 (germline): PRHDT, FYEKMQ (reference sequence). Losses at the gene ends were 5 bases for V and 7 bases for J; bases not matched to a gene: 7. The CDR3 sequence: CASSTGTSGSYEQYF. In DNA form, the CDR3 reads TGTGCCAGCAGCACCGGGACTAGCGGGAGCTATGAGCAGTACTTC.

The chain uses TRBV7-9 and TRBJ2-7, with D perhaps given as TRBD1 or TRBD2 (5 bases each). This CDR3 comprises 13 residues. Germline CDR1 and CDR2: SEHNR and FQNEAQ (reference sequence). V was cut by 6 bases and J by 2 bases, with 11 bases left in between. The CDR3 sequence: CASRRDRAYEQYF. CDR3 coding DNA: TGTGCCAGCAGAAGGGACCGCGCCTACGAGCAGTACTTC.

V and J are TRBV20-1 and TRBJ1-4; D ambiguous. The germline V gene has CDR1 DFQATT and CDR2 SNEGSKA (reference sequence). Trimming left V 3 bases short and J 6 bases short, with 5 bases between. The length of the CDR3 is 11 residues. CDR3 amino acids: CSASGYEKLFF. The CDR3, as DNA: TGCAGTGCTAGCGGATATGAAAAACTGTTTTTT.

The chain couples TRBV18 to TRBJ2-5; tentative D call: TRBD1 (5 bases). CDR1 KGHSH and CDR2 LQKENI come from the germline V gene. The CDR3 loop spans 13 amino acids. Trimming pared 0 bases from V and 6 bases from J, leaving 8 bases between. DNA of the CDR3: TGTGCCAGCTCACCACCTAGGGGAAAGACCCAGTACTTC. Protein sequence: CASSPPRGKTQYF.

The chain employs TRBV6-1 and TRBJ1-2; 7 bases line up with TRBD1. V dropped 6 bases and J dropped 4; count of bases not matched to a gene: 5. This CDR3 has 13 amino acids. Germline CDR1 reads MNHNS; CDR2 reads SASEGT. This CDR3 reads CASRDGQAYGYTF. In DNA, the CDR3 is TGTGCCAGCAGGGATGGACAGGCCTATGGCTACACCTTC.

There are a few counts of this clone. The chain carries TRBV9 and TRBJ1-3; D unresolved. The CDR3 has 12 amino acids. Germline CDR1 reads SGDLS; CDR2 reads YYNGEE. The V and J ends lost 4 bases and 4 bases respectively, with 6 bases between them. CDR3 loop: CASSPGGNTIYF. The CDR3 nucleotides read TGTGCCAGCAGCCCAGGAGGAAACACCATATATTTT.

The chain recombines TRBV4-1 with TRBJ2-1; no clear D. V lost 0 bases to trimming and J lost 6 bases, with 15 bases between them. CDR1 is MGHRA, CDR2 YSYEKL, per germline. This CDR3 is 16 amino acids long. CDR3 in amino acids: CASSQDSRRIFNEQFF. Here the CDR3 DNA reads TGCGCCAGCAGCCAAGATTCCCGGCGGATCTTCAATGAGCAGTTCTTC.